These T cell receptor beta chains were read from a single sample in a study of T cell changes during pregnancy in multiple sclerosis. TCRdb's table, derived via immunoSEQ multiplex PCR, lists solely in-frame clones and lacks some. The sample contains 55,000 to 75,000 clones, about 91% of which appear only once. The starting material was peripheral blood, obtained after pregnancy. These receptors were taken from a female donor with multiple sclerosis, enrolled in a pregnancy study. Each CDR3 is given with its conserved first and last residue. A D gene is named only where the DNA matches it firmly. Rows give clone size only sometimes, using once, few, many, or a class for an expanded clone.

v_gene,d_gene,j_gene,abundance,CDR3aa,CDR3nt
TRBV6-5,TRBD2,TRBJ2-7,.,CASSYSGLAGVHEQYF,TGTGCCAGCAGTTACTCGGGACTAGCGGGAGTCCACGAGCAGTACTTC
TRBV30,TRBD2,TRBJ2-3,.,CAWSVRGRAQDTQYF,TGTGCCTGGAGTGTACGCGGGAGGGCCCAAGATACGCAGTATTTT
TRBV18,TRBD1,TRBJ2-7,.,CASSPPGTGGHEQYF,TGTGCCAGCTCACCCCCCGGGACAGGGGGGCACGAGCAGTACTTC
TRBV18,TRBD2,TRBJ2-4,.,CASSPRGSGVAKNIQYF,TGTGCCAGCTCACCTCGGGGCAGCGGGGTAGCCAAAAACATTCAGTACTTC
TRBV11-2,.,TRBJ2-7,once,CASSFFRGRTYEQYF,TGTGCCAGCAGCTTCTTCCGCGGTAGAACCTACGAGCAGTACTTC
TRBV30,.,TRBJ1-2,.,CAWSILYGYTF,TGTGCCTGGAGTATACTTTATGGCTACACCTTC
TRBV20-1,.,TRBJ1-1,.,CSLNRNTEAFF,TGCAGCTTGAATAGGAACACTGAAGCTTTCTTT
TRBV27,.,TRBJ1-5,.,CASSQTTGANQPQHF,TGTGCCAGCAGTCAGACGACAGGCGCCAATCAGCCCCAGCATTTT
TRBV10-2,TRBD2,TRBJ2-7,.,CASTLAGGYEQYF,TGCGCCAGCACTCTAGCGGGAGGTTACGAGCAGTACTTC
TRBV4-1,TRBD1,TRBJ2-1,.,CASSSPGTGGNEQFF,TGCGCCAGCAGCTCCCCCGGGACAGGGGGAAATGAGCAGTTCTTC
TRBV9,.,TRBJ2-4,.,CASSPPEQGGKNIQYF,TGTGCCAGCAGCCCCCCGGAGCAGGGCGGCAAAAACATTCAGTACTTC
TRBV7-2,.,TRBJ2-2,.,CASSSVGGGNTGELFF,TGTGCCAGCAGTTCCGTAGGGGGGGGAAACACCGGGGAGCTGTTTTTT
TRBV7-9,.,TRBJ1-1,once,CASSFSYGGSRTEAFF,TGTGCCAGCAGCTTCTCTTATGGGGGCTCGAGGACTGAAGCTTTCTTT